These T cell receptor beta chains were read from a single sample in a study of blood T cell repertoires in COVID-19. TCRdb keeps only in-frame clones here, not all; method: immunoSEQ multiplex PCR. Among 130,000 to 150,000 clones listed, about 86% were seen once. Sample: peripheral blood. The origin of the receptors is a human donor in a cohort sampled during active COVID-19. CDR3s include the opening cysteine and the closing phenylalanine or tryptophan. D genes are given only for firm matches. Rows give clone size only sometimes, using once, few, many, or a class for an expanded clone.

>TRBV3-1/TRBV3-2|TRBD2|.|TRBJ2-7
TGTGCCAGCAGCGACCCGGGCGGGAGTGGCGAGCAGTACTTC
CASSDPGGSGEQYF
>TRBV29-1|.|.|TRBJ2-5
TGCAGCGGAGGCGGCGAGACCCAGTACTTC
CSGGGETQYF
>TRBV19|.|.|TRBJ1-6
TGTGCCAGTAGTATTTTCGCGAGTAATTCACCCCTCCACTTT
CASSIFASNSPLHF
>TRBV6-1|.|.|TRBJ2-7
TGTGCCAGCAGTGAACTCGAGGTCGATTACGAGCAGTACTTC
CASSELEVDYEQYF
>TRBV28|TRBD1|.|TRBJ2-1
TGTGCCAGCAGTTTGGACAGGGCACGGAATGAGCAGTTCTTC
CASSLDRARNEQFF
>TRBV6-6|.|.|TRBJ1-6
TGTGCCAGCTGCGGGTATAATAATTCACCCCTCCACTTT
CASCGYNNSPLHF
>TRBV9|TRBD2|.|TRBJ2-5
TGTGCCAGCAGCGGCGCAGGGACTATCCAAGAGACCCAGTACTTC
CASSGAGTIQETQYF
>TRBV7-7|TRBD1|.|TRBJ1-1
TGTGCCAGCAGCTATACCCTACAGGGGAGGAACACTGAAGCTTTCTTT
CASSYTLQGRNTEAFF
>TRBV7-2|TRBD2|.|TRBJ2-3
TGTGCCAGCAAGGGGAGGGATAGCACAGATACGCAGTATTTT
CASKGRDSTDTQYF
>TRBV15|TRBD1|.|TRBJ2-1
TGTGCCACCAGTACCAACCGGGGACAGTCCTACAATGAGCAGTTCTTC
CATSTNRGQSYNEQFF
>TRBV6-2/TRBV6-3|.|.|TRBJ2-7
TGTGCCAGCAGTTACGGGGTAGACAAGACAGGCTACGAGCAGTACTTC
CASSYGVDKTGYEQYF
>TRBV7-9|.|.|TRBJ2-7
TGTGCCAGCTCCCCGGCGGGTTACGAGCAGTACTTC
CASSPAGYEQYF
>TRBV20-1|TRBD1|few|TRBJ1-5
TGCAGTGCTAGTACCGGACAGGGTTTCGGGCAGCCCCAGCATTTT
CSASTGQGFGQPQHF
>TRBV28|TRBD1|few|TRBJ1-5
TGTGCCAGCAGTTTGGACAGGGTGAATCAGCCCCAGCATTTT
CASSLDRVNQPQHF
>TRBV18|TRBD1|.|TRBJ2-6
TGTGCCAGCTCACCACGGGACAGGGCTGGGGCCAACGTCCTGACTTTC
CASSPRDRAGANVLTF
>TRBV4-1|.|few|TRBJ2-7
TGCGCCAGCAGCTGGGGACATCCCTCCTACGAGCAGTACTTC
CASSWGHPSYEQYF
>TRBV9|TRBD1|.|TRBJ2-7
TGTGCCAGCAGCATAGGACAGGGCACCTACGAGCAGTACTTC
CASSIGQGTYEQYF
>TRBV27|TRBD1|.|TRBJ2-7
TGTGCCAGCAGGGGGACAGGGGGCGGCGAGCAGTACTTC
CASRGTGGGEQYF
>TRBV5-1|.|.|TRBJ1-2
TGCGCCAGCAGCTTGGAGTCTACTAACTATGGCTACACCTTC
CASSLESTNYGYTF
>TRBV5-1|.|.|TRBJ2-1
TGCGCCAGCAGCCTCGGACAGACCTACAATGAGCAGTTCTTC
CASSLGQTYNEQFF
>TRBV28|.|.|TRBJ1-5
TGTGCCAGCAGTTTCCGGCAGGGCAATCAGCCCCAGCATTTT
CASSFRQGNQPQHF
>TRBV6-2/TRBV6-3|TRBD1|.|TRBJ2-7
TGTGCCAGCAGCCTATGGGACAGCTACGAGCAGTACTTC
CASSLWDSYEQYF
>TRBV9|TRBD2|.|TRBJ2-5
TGTGCCAGCAGCACCCCGGACGAGGGGAGGGTATCGGAGACCCAGTACTTC
CASSTPDEGRVSETQYF
>TRBV7-2|.|.|TRBJ2-7
TGTGCCAGCAGCTTAGCAGGCGGCCCCAACGCCTACGAGCAGTACTTC
CASSLAGGPNAYEQYF
>TRBV6-5|TRBD1|.|TRBJ2-7
TGTGCCAGCAGTTACGACGTCGGGACAGCCTACGAGCAGTACTTC
CASSYDVGTAYEQYF
>TRBV7-8|TRBD1|.|TRBJ1-3
TGTGCCAGCAGCATAATTGGACAGGGCGGTGGAAACACCATATATTTT
CASSIIGQGGGNTIYF
>TRBV4-3|TRBD1|.|TRBJ2-5
TGCGCCAGCAGCCAAGACCTAACAGGGGGTTTGGAGACCCAGTACTTC
CASSQDLTGGLETQYF
>TRBV7-8|TRBD2|.|TRBJ2-2
TGTGCCAGCAGCTTAGTGCGACTAGCGGCTAACACCGGGGAGCTGTTTTTT
CASSLVRLAANTGELFF
>TRBV9|TRBD1|.|TRBJ2-2
TGTGCCAGCAGCGTAATGGGACAGAGCACCGGGGAGCTGTTTTTT
CASSVMGQSTGELFF
>TRBV23-1|.|.|TRBJ1-1
TGCGCCAGCAGCCCGTCGGGTGCCAGGGCGGTTCGCAGCACTGAAGCTTTCTTT
CASSPSGARAVRSTEAFF
>TRBV27|TRBD2|few|TRBJ2-3
TGTGCCGTCGGACTAGCGGTAACAGATACGCAGTATTTT
CAVGLAVTDTQYF
>TRBV6-5|.|.|TRBJ1-4
TGTGCCAGCAGTTCGCTAGAGCAGGGCCGGCAGGAAAAACTGTTTTTT
CASSSLEQGRQEKLFF
>TRBV21-1|.|.|TRBJ2-7
TGTGCCAGCAGCAAAGGGTGGGGCGCGAGCCACGAGCAGTACTTC
CASSKGWGASHEQYF
>TRBV19|.|.|TRBJ2-3
TGTGCCAGTAGTATTCTAGGGGGAGGCACAGATACGCAGTATTTT
CASSILGGGTDTQYF
>TRBV20-1|TRBD1|.|TRBJ2-1
TGCAGTGCCAGTCTGGACAGGGGGTATGAGCAGTTCTTC
CSASLDRGYEQFF
>TRBV2|.|.|TRBJ2-7
TGTGCCAGCAGTGACAGGGGGGTGGGCCCCTACGAGCAGTACTTC
CASSDRGVGPYEQYF
>TRBV3-1/TRBV3-2|TRBD1|.|TRBJ2-1
TGTGCCAGCGGAAAGTTTTCCGGGACAGGGACCTACAATGAGCAGTTCTTC
CASGKFSGTGTYNEQFF
>TRBV24-1|.|.|TRBJ2-7
TGTGCCACCAGTGACCCTAGGACAAAGACCTACGAGCAGTACTTC
CATSDPRTKTYEQYF
>TRBV4-3|.|.|TRBJ2-6
TGCGCCAGCAGCCAAGATCCTTTAATATGGGAGAGCTCTGGGGCCAACGTCCTGACTTTC
CASSQDPLIWESSGANVLTF
>TRBV24-1|TRBD1|.|TRBJ2-1
TGTGCCACCAGTGATCCCCGACAGGGGAACAATGAGCAGTTCTTC
CATSDPRQGNNEQFF
>TRBV27|TRBD2|.|TRBJ2-1
TGTGCCAGCAGTTTATATAGGGGACTAGCGGATTACAATGAGCAGTTCTTC
CASSLYRGLADYNEQFF
>TRBV4-1|.|.|TRBJ2-1
TGCGCCAGCAGCCAAGAATCCCTTGAGCAGTTCTTC
CASSQESLEQFF
>TRBV28|.|.|TRBJ1-2
TGTGCCAGCAGGCCAGGGGCGGTCTATGGCTACACCTTC
CASRPGAVYGYTF
>TRBV4-1|.|once|TRBJ2-6
TGCGCCAGCAGCCAAGATCGCAGGGCGGGGTCTGGGGCCAACGTCCTGACTTTC
CASSQDRRAGSGANVLTF
>TRBV24-1|.|.|TRBJ2-3
TGTGCCACCAGACAGCATAGCACAGATACGCAGTATTTT
CATRQHSTDTQYF
>TRBV6-5|.|few|TRBJ2-7
TGTGCCAGCACGCAGGGGTTCCACGAGCAGTACTTC
CASTQGFHEQYF
>TRBV4-1|TRBD2|few|TRBJ2-3
TGCGCCAGCAGCCAAGTAGCGGGAGGAACAGATACGCAGTATTTT
CASSQVAGGTDTQYF
>TRBV7-2|.|few|TRBJ2-7
TGTGCCAGCAGCTTTCGTAACACAGGGACGTTACCCTACGAGCAGTACTTC
CASSFRNTGTLPYEQYF
>TRBV18|.|.|TRBJ1-1
TGTGCCAGCCCCTCCGTCAGGGGAAGCCCTGAAGCTTTCTTT
CASPSVRGSPEAFF
>TRBV29-1|.|.|TRBJ2-7
TGCAGCGTTGAAAAAATAGCGGCCCCCTACGAGCAGTACTTC
CSVEKIAAPYEQYF
>TRBV7-2|.|few|TRBJ2-2
TGTGCCAGCAGCCCTGTACTAGGCACCGGGGAGCTGTTTTTT
CASSPVLGTGELFF
>TRBV15|TRBD1|.|TRBJ2-7
TGTGCCACCAGCAGACCCCGGGACAGGTCCTACGAGCAGTACTTC
CATSRPRDRSYEQYF
>TRBV19|.|.|TRBJ2-7
TGTGCCAGTAGTATAGATCATCAGGGGCCCTACGAGCAGTACTTC
CASSIDHQGPYEQYF
>TRBV2|.|once|TRBJ2-7
TGTGCCAGCTTACAGGAAAGCTCCTACGAGCAGTACTTC
CASLQESSYEQYF
>TRBV7-2|TRBD2|.|TRBJ2-2
TGTGCCAGCAGTCGAGGGAGGGCGACCGGGGAGCTGTTTTTT
CASSRGRATGELFF
>TRBV27|.|few|TRBJ2-7
TGTGCCAGCAGTTTATCACAGGGTACTTACGAGCAGTACTTC
CASSLSQGTYEQYF
>TRBV28|.|once|TRBJ1-3
TGTGCCAGCAGTCAAGATCAGGGGATCGCTGGAAACACCATATATTTT
CASSQDQGIAGNTIYF
>TRBV6-2/TRBV6-3|.|.|TRBJ1-6
TGTGCCAGCAGCCGTGCTCAGGGAAACGGGAATTCACCCCTCCACTTT
CASSRAQGNGNSPLHF